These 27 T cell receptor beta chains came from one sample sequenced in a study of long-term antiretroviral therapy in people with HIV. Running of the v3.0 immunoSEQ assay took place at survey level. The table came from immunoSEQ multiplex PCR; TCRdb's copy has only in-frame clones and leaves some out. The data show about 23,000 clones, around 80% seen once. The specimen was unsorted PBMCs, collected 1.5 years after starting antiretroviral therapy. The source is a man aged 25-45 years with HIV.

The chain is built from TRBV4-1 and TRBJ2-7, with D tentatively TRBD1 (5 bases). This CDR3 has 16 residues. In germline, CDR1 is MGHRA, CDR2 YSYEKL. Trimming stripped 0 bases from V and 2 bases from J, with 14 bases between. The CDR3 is CASSQDGATTAYEQYF. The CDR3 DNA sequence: TGCGCCAGCAGCCAAGATGGGGCGACAACCGCCTACGAGCAGTACTTC.

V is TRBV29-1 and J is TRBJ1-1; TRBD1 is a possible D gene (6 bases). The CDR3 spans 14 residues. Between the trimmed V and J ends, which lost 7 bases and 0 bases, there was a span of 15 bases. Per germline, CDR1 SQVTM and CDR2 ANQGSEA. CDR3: CSGTVGGVNTEAFF. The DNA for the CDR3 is TGCAGCGGGACAGTGGGGGGGGTGAACACTGAAGCTTTCTTT.

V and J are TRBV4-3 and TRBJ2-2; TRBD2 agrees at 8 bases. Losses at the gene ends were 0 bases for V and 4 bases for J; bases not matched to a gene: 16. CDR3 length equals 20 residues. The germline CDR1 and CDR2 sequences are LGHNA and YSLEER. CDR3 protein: CASSQDRFKKAGEVTGELFF. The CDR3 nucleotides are TGCGCCAGCAGCCAAGATCGTTTTAAAAAAGCGGGAGAGGTCACCGGGGAGCTGTTTTTT.

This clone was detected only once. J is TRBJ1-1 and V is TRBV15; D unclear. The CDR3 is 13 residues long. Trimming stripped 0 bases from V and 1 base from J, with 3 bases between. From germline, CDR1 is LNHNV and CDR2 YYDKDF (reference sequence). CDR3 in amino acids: CATSRDRNTEAFF. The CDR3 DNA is TGTGCCACCAGCAGAGACCGGAACACTGAAGCTTTCTTT. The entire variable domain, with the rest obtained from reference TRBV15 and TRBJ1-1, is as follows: DAMVIQNPRYQVTQFGKPVTLSCSQTLNHNVMYWYQQKSSQAPKLLFHYYDKDFNNEADTPDNFQSRRPNTSFCFLDIRSPGLGDTAMYLCATSRDRNTEAFFGQGTRLTVV.

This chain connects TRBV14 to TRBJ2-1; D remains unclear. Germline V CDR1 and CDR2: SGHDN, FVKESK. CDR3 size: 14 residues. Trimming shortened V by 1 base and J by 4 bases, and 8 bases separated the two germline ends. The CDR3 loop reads CASSQAQLYNEQFF. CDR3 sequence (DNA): TGTGCCAGCAGCCAAGCCCAGCTATACAATGAGCAGTTCTTC.

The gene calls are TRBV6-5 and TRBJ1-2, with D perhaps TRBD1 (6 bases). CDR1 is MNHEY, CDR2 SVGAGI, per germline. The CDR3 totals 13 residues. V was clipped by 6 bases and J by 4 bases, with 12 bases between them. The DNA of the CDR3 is TGTGCCAGCAGCAAAGGGGGGGGCTATGGCTACACCTTC. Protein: CASSKGGGYGYTF.

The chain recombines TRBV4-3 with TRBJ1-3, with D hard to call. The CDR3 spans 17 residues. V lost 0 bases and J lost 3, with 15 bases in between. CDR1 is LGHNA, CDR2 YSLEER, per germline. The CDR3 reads CASSQDRAVGLGNTIYF. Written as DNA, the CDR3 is TGCGCCAGCAGCCAAGATCGGGCAGTCGGGCTTGGAAACACCATATATTTT.

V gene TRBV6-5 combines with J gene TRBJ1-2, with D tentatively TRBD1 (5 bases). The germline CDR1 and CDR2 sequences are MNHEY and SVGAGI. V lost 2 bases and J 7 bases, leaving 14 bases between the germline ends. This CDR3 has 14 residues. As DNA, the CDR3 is TGTGCCAGCAGTTACATGGGGGGTAGTGGTGGCTACACCTTC. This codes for CASSYMGGSGGYTF.

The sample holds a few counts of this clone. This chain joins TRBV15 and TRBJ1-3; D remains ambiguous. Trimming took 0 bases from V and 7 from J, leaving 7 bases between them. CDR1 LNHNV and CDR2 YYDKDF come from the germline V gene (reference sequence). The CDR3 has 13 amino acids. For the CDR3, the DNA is TGTGCCACCAGCAGAGAGGTTGAGAACACCATATATTTT. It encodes CATSREVENTIYF.

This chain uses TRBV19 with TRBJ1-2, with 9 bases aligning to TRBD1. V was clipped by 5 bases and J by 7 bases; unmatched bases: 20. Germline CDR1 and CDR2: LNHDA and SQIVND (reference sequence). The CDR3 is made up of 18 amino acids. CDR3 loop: CASSRNAGQGFLLFGYTF. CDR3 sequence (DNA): TGTGCCAGTAGTCGAAATGCCGGACAGGGGTTTTTGCTGTTTGGCTACACCTTC.

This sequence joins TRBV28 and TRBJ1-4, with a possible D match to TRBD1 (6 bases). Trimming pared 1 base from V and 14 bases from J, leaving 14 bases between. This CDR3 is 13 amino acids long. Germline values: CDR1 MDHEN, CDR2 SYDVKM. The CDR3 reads CASSLSQGKGLFF. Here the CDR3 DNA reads TGTGCCAGCAGTTTATCGCAGGGGAAAGGTCTGTTTTTT.

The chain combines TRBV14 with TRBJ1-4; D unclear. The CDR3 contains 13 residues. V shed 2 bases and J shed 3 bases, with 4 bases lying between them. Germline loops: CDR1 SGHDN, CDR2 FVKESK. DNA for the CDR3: TGTGCCAGCAGCCAATTACCTAATGAAAAACTGTTTTTT. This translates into CASSQLPNEKLFF.

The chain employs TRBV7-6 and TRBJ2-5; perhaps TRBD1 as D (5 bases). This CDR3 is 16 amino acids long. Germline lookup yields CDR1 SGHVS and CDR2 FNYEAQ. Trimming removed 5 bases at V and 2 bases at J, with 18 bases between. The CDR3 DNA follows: TGTGCCAGCAGCAGGGGTCCCCGGACCAATCAAGAGACCCAGTACTTC. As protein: CASSRGPRTNQETQYF.

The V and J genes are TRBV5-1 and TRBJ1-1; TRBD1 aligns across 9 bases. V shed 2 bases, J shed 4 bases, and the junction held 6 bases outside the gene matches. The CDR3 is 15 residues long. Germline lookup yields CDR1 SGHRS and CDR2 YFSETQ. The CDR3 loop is CASSFGDRDFTEAFF. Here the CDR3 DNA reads TGCGCCAGCAGCTTCGGGGACAGGGACTTCACTGAAGCTTTCTTT.

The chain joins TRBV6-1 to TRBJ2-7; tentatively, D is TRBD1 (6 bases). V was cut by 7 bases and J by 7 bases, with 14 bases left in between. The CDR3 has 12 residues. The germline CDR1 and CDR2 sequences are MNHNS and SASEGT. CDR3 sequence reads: CASTGTGNEQYF. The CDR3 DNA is TGTGCCAGCACTGGCACAGGGAATGAGCAGTACTTC.

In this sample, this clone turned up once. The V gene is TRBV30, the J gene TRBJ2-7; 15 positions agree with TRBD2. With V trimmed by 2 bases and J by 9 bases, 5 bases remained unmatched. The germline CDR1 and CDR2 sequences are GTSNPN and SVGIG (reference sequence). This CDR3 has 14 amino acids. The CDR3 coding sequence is TGTGCCTGGAGTTTTTTGGGACTAGCGGGAGGGCAGTACTTC. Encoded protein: CAWSFLGLAGGQYF.

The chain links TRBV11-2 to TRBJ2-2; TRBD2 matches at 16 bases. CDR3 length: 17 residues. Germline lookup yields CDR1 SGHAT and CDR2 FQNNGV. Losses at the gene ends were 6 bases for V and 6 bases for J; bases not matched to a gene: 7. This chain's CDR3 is CASSSPGLAGGPGELFF. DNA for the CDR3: TGTGCCAGCAGTTCACCGGGACTAGCGGGAGGGCCCGGGGAGCTGTTTTTT.

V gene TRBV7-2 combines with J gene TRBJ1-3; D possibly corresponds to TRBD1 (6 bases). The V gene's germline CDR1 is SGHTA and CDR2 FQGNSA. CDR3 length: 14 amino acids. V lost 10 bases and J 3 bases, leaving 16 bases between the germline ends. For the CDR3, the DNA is TGTGCCATCAGAGGAGGACAGATTGGAAACACCATATATTTT. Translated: CAIRGGQIGNTIYF. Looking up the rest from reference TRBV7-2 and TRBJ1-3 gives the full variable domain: GAGVSQSPSNKVTEKGKDVELRCDPISGHTALYWYRQSLGQGLEFLIYFQGNSAPDKSGLPSDRFSAERTGGSVSTLTIQRTQQEDSAVYLCAIRGGQIGNTIYFGEGSWLTVV.

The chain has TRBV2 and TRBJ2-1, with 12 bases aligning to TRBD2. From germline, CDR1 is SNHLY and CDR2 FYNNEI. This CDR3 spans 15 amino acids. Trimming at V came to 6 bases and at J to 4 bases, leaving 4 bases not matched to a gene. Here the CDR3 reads CASRSGLAGYNEQFF. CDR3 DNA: TGTGCCAGCAGGTCCGGACTAGCGGGGTACAATGAGCAGTTCTTC. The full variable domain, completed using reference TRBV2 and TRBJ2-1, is EPEVTQTPSHQVTQMGQEVILRCVPISNHLYFYWYRQILGQKVEFLVSFYNNEISEKSEIFDDQFSVERPDGSNFTLKIRSTKLEDSAMYFCASRSGLAGYNEQFFGPGTRLTVL.

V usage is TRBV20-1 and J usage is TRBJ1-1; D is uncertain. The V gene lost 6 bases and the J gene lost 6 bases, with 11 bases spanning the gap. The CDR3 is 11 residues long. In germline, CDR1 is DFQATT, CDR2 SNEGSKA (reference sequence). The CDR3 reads CSATDTPEAFF. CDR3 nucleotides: TGCAGTGCCACAGATACTCCTGAAGCTTTCTTT.

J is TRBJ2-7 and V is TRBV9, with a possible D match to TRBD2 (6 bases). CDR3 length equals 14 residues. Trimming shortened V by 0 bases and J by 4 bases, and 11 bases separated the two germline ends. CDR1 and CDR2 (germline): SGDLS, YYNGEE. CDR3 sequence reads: CASSVGTREYEQYF. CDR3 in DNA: TGTGCCAGCAGCGTAGGTACACGGGAGTACGAGCAGTACTTC.

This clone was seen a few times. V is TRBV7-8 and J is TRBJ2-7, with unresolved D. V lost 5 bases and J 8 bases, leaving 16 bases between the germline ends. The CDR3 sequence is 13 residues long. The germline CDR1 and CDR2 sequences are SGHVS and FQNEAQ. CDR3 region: CASSRLGENKQYF. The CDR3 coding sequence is TGTGCCAGCAGCCGACTCGGCGAGAATAAGCAGTACTTC.

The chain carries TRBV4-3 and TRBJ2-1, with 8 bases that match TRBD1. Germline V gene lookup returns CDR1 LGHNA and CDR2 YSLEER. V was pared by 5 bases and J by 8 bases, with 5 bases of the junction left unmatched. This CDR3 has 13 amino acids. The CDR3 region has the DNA TGCGCCAGCAGCTTACAGGGGGGCGATGAGCAGTTCTTC. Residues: CASSLQGGDEQFF.

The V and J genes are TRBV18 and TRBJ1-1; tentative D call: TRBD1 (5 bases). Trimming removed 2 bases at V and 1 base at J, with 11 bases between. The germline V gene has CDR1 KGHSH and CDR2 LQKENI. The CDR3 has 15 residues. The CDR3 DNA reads TGTGCCAGCTCACCAAAGGACACTCAGAACACTGAAGCTTTCTTT. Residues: CASSPKDTQNTEAFF.

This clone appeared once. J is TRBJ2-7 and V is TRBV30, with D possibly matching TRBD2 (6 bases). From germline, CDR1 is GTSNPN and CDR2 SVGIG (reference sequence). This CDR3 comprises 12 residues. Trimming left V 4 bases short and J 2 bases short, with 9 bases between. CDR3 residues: CAWNIAAYEQYF. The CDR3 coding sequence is TGTGCCTGGAATATAGCGGCCTACGAGCAGTACTTC.

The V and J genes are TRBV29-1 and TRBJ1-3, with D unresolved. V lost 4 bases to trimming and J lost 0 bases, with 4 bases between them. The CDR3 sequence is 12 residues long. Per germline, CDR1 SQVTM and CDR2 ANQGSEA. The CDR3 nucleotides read TGCAGCGTTGTTAGCTCTGGAAACACCATATATTTT. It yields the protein CSVVSSGNTIYF.

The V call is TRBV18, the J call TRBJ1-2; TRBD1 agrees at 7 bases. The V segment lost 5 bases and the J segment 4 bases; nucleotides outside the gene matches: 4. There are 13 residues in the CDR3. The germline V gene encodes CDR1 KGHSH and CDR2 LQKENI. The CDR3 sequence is CASSDRDGYGYTF. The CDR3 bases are TGTGCCAGCTCAGACAGGGATGGCTATGGCTACACCTTC.